This TCR beta chain emerged from a study of T cell repertoires in cytomegalovirus infection. The study, taken as a whole, reports: HLA-C-restricted CMV clonotypes gave the most frequent clonotype in two of eight donors.

The germline V gene encodes CDR1 MNHEY and CDR2 SVGAGI. With 2 bases clipped from V and 3 bases from J, the junction kept 7 bases outside the gene matches. This CDR3 has 16 residues. On this clonotype: Its antigen is as yet unknown.

TCRdb independently ran MiXCR on the reads; one entry per CDR3 protein. The sample shows a few hundred thousand distinct CDR3 sequences, 26% of them seen only once. The chain carries TRBV6-5 and TRBJ1-5; 7 bases are shared with TRBD1. The TCR comes from a human donor in good health (CMV status not recorded). Some clones in this sample may be carry-over from other donors' samples. Sequencing used PBMCs. Here the CDR3 DNA reads TGTGCCAGCAGTTACGTATCCAGGGGGGACAATCAGCCCCAGCATTTT. Amino acid sequence: CASSYVSRGDNQPQHF.